Following are 24 T cell receptor beta chains from one sample sequenced in a study of a mutant IDH1 vaccine in newly diagnosed glioma. The time point denotes: week 23, last vaccination. Doses comprised 300 ug of mutant IDH1 20-mer peptide each, plus topical imiquimod. This table comes from immunoSEQ multiplex PCR, and its TCRdb copy is limited to in-frame clones, with some not included. The sample comprises about 72,000 clones, roughly 84% of which are singletons, and less than 15% rests with the top ten. Their recognized antigens are unknown. The starting material was PBMCs, obtained from a glioma patient whose treatment included an IDH1 peptide vaccine. These receptors were taken from a man between 18 and 35 years old with glioma.

The chain joins TRBV27 to TRBJ2-2, with D perhaps assigned TRBD1 or TRBD2 (5 bases each). V was trimmed by 8 bases and J by 3 bases, leaving 19 bases between them. Germline CDR1 MNHEY, CDR2 SMNVEV (reference sequence). The CDR3 has 16 residues. The CDR3 protein is CASPPGRHFDTGELFF. The CDR3 region has the DNA TGTGCCAGCCCTCCGGGACGCCACTTCGACACCGGGGAGCTGTTTTTT.

This chain uses TRBV11-3 with TRBJ2-1, with TRBD2 matching over 12 bases. The CDR3 covers 16 residues. Germline loops: CDR1 SGHNT, CDR2 YENEEA. After removal of 5 bases from V and 5 bases from J, the junction contained 7 bases not matched to a gene. CDR3 bases: TGTGCCAGCAGCAAAAGACTAGCGGGAGAGAACAATGAGCAGTTCTTC. Translating gives CASSKRLAGENNEQFF.

The V call is TRBV6-5, the J call TRBJ1-2, with 9 positions matching TRBD1. The CDR3 loop spans 15 amino acids. Unmatched junction bases numbered 13, after V lost 4 bases and J lost 10 bases. Germline V lookup: CDR1 MNHEY, CDR2 SVGAGI. In DNA, the CDR3 is TGTGCCAGCAGTTCGACAGGGGGTCTCGCTATTGCCTACACCTTC. Translating gives CASSSTGGLAIAYTF.

The CDR3 DNA is TGTGCCAGCACTGGGGGGTCACAGGTCGCTAACTATGGCTACACCTTC. Translation gives CASTGGSQVANYGYTF. This rearrangement joins TRBV2 to TRBJ1-2; D is possibly TRBD1 (5 bases). This CDR3 has 16 residues. Germline-derived CDR1 and CDR2 are SNHLY and FYNNEI. Deletions cut 7 bases from V and 0 bases from J, with 18 bases between.

This sequence joins TRBV7-2 and TRBJ2-7, with D maybe TRBD2 (5 bases). Germline V gene data show CDR1 as SGHTA and CDR2 as FQGNSA. The V end was cut by 5 bases, the J end by 0 bases, with 11 bases between. This CDR3 contains 14 residues. For the CDR3, the DNA is TGTGCCAGCAGCCCGACTACTTACTCCTACGAGCAGTACTTC. Protein: CASSPTTYSYEQYF. The full variable domain, with the rest looked up from reference TRBV7-2 and TRBJ2-7, is GAGVSQSPSNKVTEKGKDVELRCDPISGHTALYWYRQSLGQGLEFLIYFQGNSAPDKSGLPSDRFSAERTGGSVSTLTIQRTQQEDSAVYLCASSPTTYSYEQYFGPGTRLTVT.

The chain uses TRBV25-1 and TRBJ2-1, with D unclear. V was trimmed by 1 base and J by 6 bases, leaving 10 bases between them. From germline, CDR1 is MGHDK and CDR2 SYGVNS. There are 14 residues in the CDR3. As DNA, the CDR3 is TGTGCCAGCAGTGAATTTCATCCGCCCAATGAGCAGTTCTTC. Translated: CASSEFHPPNEQFF.

By proportion, this clone is medium-sized. The chain combines TRBV6-4 with TRBJ2-7; 12 bases align to TRBD2. The CDR3 length is 15 residues. The V gene end was trimmed by 3 bases and the J gene end by 0 bases; junction bases not matched to a gene: 0. The V gene's germline CDR1 is MRHNA and CDR2 SNTAGT. The CDR3 DNA sequence: TGTGCCAGCAGTGAACTAGCGGGGGGCTCCTACGAGCAGTACTTC. It is translated as CASSELAGGSYEQYF.

The rearrangement joins TRBV9 to TRBJ1-2; weak D call: TRBD1 (5 bases). The CDR3 length is 12 residues. V shed 0 bases and J shed 8 bases, with 8 bases lying between them. Germline CDR1 SGDLS, CDR2 YYNGEE. The DNA for the CDR3 is TGTGCCAGCAGCGTAGTGGGGGGGGGCTACACCTTC. This gives the protein CASSVVGGGYTF.

The chain carries TRBV5-1 and TRBJ2-2, with D perhaps matching TRBD1 or TRBD2 (5 bases each). Germline CDR1 is SGHRS and CDR2 is YFSETQ. The germline V and J ends were trimmed by 5 bases and 2 bases, with 13 bases remaining between them. There are 15 residues in the CDR3. CDR3 bases: TGCGCCAGCAGTTTATCGGGGCAAAACACCGGGGAGCTGTTTTTT. Protein sequence: CASSLSGQNTGELFF. The whole variable domain, filled in from reference TRBV5-1 and TRBJ2-2, reads KAGVTQTPRYLIKTRGQQVTLSCSPISGHRSVSWYQQTPGQGLQFLFEYFSETQRNKGNFPGRFSGRQFSNSRSEMNVSTLELGDSALYLCASSLSGQNTGELFFGEGSRLTVL.

The rearrangement links TRBV4-3 to TRBJ2-3, with 13 bases that match TRBD2. The CDR3 is 16 residues long. Losses at the gene ends were 1 base for V and 6 bases for J; bases not matched to a gene: 4. The germline V gene has CDR1 LGHNA and CDR2 YSLEER. CDR3 amino acids: CASSQGLAGGKDTQYF. The CDR3 DNA sequence: TGCGCCAGCAGCCAAGGACTAGCGGGGGGTAAGGATACGCAGTATTTT.

The chain recombines TRBV27 with TRBJ2-1, with 10 bases lining up with TRBD2. Trimming took 5 bases from V and 0 from J; bases not matched to a gene: 4. The CDR3 runs to 16 residues. CDR1 MNHEY and CDR2 SMNVEV come from the germline V gene (reference sequence). The DNA for the CDR3 is TGTGCCAGCAGTGTAGCGGGAGGCCTCTCCTACAATGAGCAGTTCTTC. Protein sequence: CASSVAGGLSYNEQFF.

This chain uses TRBV18 with TRBJ1-5; maybe TRBD1 (5 bases). The germline gives CDR1 KGHSH, CDR2 LQKENI. The V gene lost 2 bases and the J gene lost 0 bases, with 26 bases spanning the gap. This CDR3 contains 21 residues. The CDR3: CASSPSIAGRQWDRSNQPQHF. The CDR3 coding sequence is TGTGCCAGCTCACCATCGATCGCGGGGCGGCAGTGGGATCGTAGCAATCAGCCCCAGCATTTT.

The sample holds one count of this clone. The V and J genes are TRBV6-4 and TRBJ2-1; 14 bases align to TRBD2. The CDR3 spans 15 residues. Looked up from germline, CDR1 is MRHNA and CDR2 is SNTAGT. With V trimmed by 3 bases and J by 12 bases, 7 bases remained unmatched. The CDR3 region has the DNA TGTGCCAGCAGTGAAGGGACTAGCGGGAGTTCAGCGCAGTTCTTC. Its translation: CASSEGTSGSSAQFF.

The chain joins TRBV5-1 to TRBJ1-1, with D possibly TRBD1 on 5 matching bases. Germline loops: CDR1 SGHRS, CDR2 YFSETQ. This CDR3 is 13 amino acids long. V was shortened by 4 bases and J by 4 bases, with 11 bases between the two germline ends. CDR3 loop: CASSVRAGTEAFF. The DNA for the CDR3 is TGCGCCAGCAGCGTCAGGGCGGGCACTGAAGCTTTCTTT. Combining the CDR3 with reference TRBV5-1 and TRBJ1-1 gives the whole variable domain KAGVTQTPRYLIKTRGQQVTLSCSPISGHRSVSWYQQTPGQGLQFLFEYFSETQRNKGNFPGRFSGRQFSNSRSEMNVSTLELGDSALYLCASSVRAGTEAFFGQGTRLTVV.

This clone was seen a single time. The V gene is TRBV7-2, the J gene TRBJ2-7, with TRBD2 matching over 12 bases. Trimming at V came to 5 bases and at J to 0 bases, leaving 2 bases not matched to a gene. Germline loops: CDR1 SGHTA, CDR2 FQGNSA. The CDR3 sequence is 15 residues long. CDR3 residues: CASSGTSGSSYEQYF. CDR3 nucleotides: TGTGCCAGCAGCGGGACTAGCGGGTCCTCCTACGAGCAGTACTTC.

The chain employs TRBV18 and TRBJ2-1, with 12 bases matching TRBD2. Germline V gene sequence: CDR1 KGHSH, CDR2 LQKENI. The V gene end was trimmed by 6 bases and the J gene end by 9 bases; junction bases not matched to a gene: 12. The CDR3 is made up of 16 amino acids. As DNA, the CDR3 is TGTGCCAGCTCGACCCTGACTAGCGGGGGTTCAGCTGAGCAGTTCTTC. Translation gives CASSTLTSGGSAEQFF.

The rearrangement joins TRBV28 to TRBJ1-2; D unresolved. CDR1 is MDHEN and CDR2 is SYDVKM in the germline V gene. The ends were cut back, 3 bases at V and 7 bases at J, with 24 bases in the middle. The CDR3 covers 17 residues. CDR3 bases: TGTGCCAGCAGTTTCCCGGACCCCCGGGGAGTAGTTCGTGGCTACACCTTC. Encoded protein: CASSFPDPRGVVRGYTF.

The chain couples TRBV9 to TRBJ2-3; 7 nucleotides align to TRBD2. Looked up from germline, CDR1 is SGDLS and CDR2 is YYNGEE. This CDR3 comprises 16 residues. V was clipped by 0 bases and J by 4 bases; unmatched bases: 8. The CDR3 DNA is TGTGCCAGCAGCGTAGGTGGGGGGGGTAGGCCAGATACGCAGTATTTT. It is translated as CASSVGGGGRPDTQYF. Looking up the rest from reference TRBV9 and TRBJ2-3 gives the full variable domain: DSGVTQTPKHLITATGQRVTLRCSPRSGDLSVYWYQQSLDQGLQFLIQYYNGEERAKGNILERFSAQQFPDLHSELNLSSLELGDSALYFCASSVGGGGRPDTQYFGPGTRLTVL.

This chain uses TRBV6-5 with TRBJ1-5, with 7 bases matching TRBD1. The CDR3 runs 15 residues. The ends lost 5 bases at V and 5 bases at J; junction bases unmatched: 9. Germline CDR1 MNHEY, CDR2 SVGAGI. The CDR3 sequence is CASSATGNPHQPQHF. CDR3 DNA sequence: TGTGCCAGCAGTGCGACAGGGAATCCCCATCAGCCCCAGCATTTT.

The gene calls are TRBV27 and TRBJ2-1, with TRBD2 identical over 9 bases. This CDR3 has 16 amino acids. Germline V gives CDR1 MNHEY, CDR2 SMNVEV (reference sequence). Trimming removed 5 bases from V and 3 bases from J; junction bases left unmatched: 8. The CDR3 DNA is TGTGCCAGCAGTACCAGACTAGCGGCGAACTACAATGAGCAGTTCTTC. Its protein is CASSTRLAANYNEQFF.

In this sample, this clone turned up a few times. The J gene is TRBJ1-2, the V gene TRBV7-6; weak D call: TRBD1 (5 bases). CDR3 size: 15 residues. The germline V gene has CDR1 SGHVS and CDR2 FNYEAQ. The V and J ends lost 4 bases and 8 bases respectively, with 20 bases between them. The CDR3 spells CASSSRPTAREGYTF. CDR3 nucleotides: TGTGCCAGCAGCTCCCGCCCGACAGCCCGTGAGGGCTACACCTTC.

The chain couples TRBV30 to TRBJ1-5; D gene uncertain. The CDR3 runs to 13 residues. V was shortened by 0 bases and J by 7 bases, with 10 bases between the two germline ends. The germline V gene encodes CDR1 GTSNPN and CDR2 SVGIG (reference sequence). The CDR3 spells CAWSVGNEQPQHF. The CDR3 DNA follows: TGTGCCTGGAGTGTAGGGAATGAACAGCCCCAGCATTTT.

V usage is TRBV7-8 and J usage is TRBJ2-1; 7 positions agree with TRBD2. The CDR3 is 16 amino acids. The germline V gene has CDR1 SGHVS and CDR2 FQNEAQ. V was pared by 5 bases and J by 3 bases, with 10 bases of the junction left unmatched. DNA of the CDR3: TGTGCCAGCAGCATTCGGGACTACTTCATCTACAATGAGCAGTTCTTC. It encodes CASSIRDYFIYNEQFF. The variable domain in full, with the rest retrieved from reference TRBV7-8 and TRBJ2-1, is GAGVSQSPRYKVAKRGQDVALRCDPISGHVSLFWYQQALGQGPEFLTYFQNEAQLDKSGLPSDRFFAERPEGSVSTLKIQRTQQEDSAVYLCASSIRDYFIYNEQFFGPGTRLTVL.

The rearrangement uses TRBV9 and TRBJ2-3, with a weak D call TRBD2 (6 bases). V dropped 6 bases and J dropped 1 base, with 12 bases sitting between them. Per germline, CDR1 SGDLS and CDR2 YYNGEE. This CDR3 spans 14 amino acids. The CDR3 sequence is CASNGGSGTDTQYF. The CDR3 nucleotides are TGTGCCAGCAACGGGGGAAGCGGCACAGATACGCAGTATTTT.